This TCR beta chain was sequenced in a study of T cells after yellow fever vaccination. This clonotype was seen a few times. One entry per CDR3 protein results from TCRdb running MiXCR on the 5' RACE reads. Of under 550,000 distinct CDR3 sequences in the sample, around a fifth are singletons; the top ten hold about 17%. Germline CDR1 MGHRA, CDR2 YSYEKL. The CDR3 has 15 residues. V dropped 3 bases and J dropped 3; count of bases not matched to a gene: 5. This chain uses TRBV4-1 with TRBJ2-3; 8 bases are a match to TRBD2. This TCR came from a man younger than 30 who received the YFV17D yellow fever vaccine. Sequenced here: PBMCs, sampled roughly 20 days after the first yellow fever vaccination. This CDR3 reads CASSQVAGTTDTQYF. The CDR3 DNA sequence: TGCGCCAGCAGCCAGGTAGCGGGGACGACAGATACGCAGTATTTT.